This TCR beta chain emerged from a study of shared clonotypes between healthy human individuals. Naive CD8 cells lacked CD45RO, underwent positive selection for CCR7 and left out terminally differentiated effector memory CD45RA+ cells. This clone was observed a single time. This CDR3 has 16 residues. Germline V lookup: CDR1 MNHEY, CDR2 SMNVEV (reference sequence). Deletions cut 6 bases from V and 4 bases from J, with 20 bases between. The data were produced by immunoSEQ multiplex PCR, yet TCRdb's version contains in-frame clones alone and is incomplete. This sample has millions of clones; about 95% occur once, and the top ten carry roughly 1%.

The receptor was isolated from a man between 18 and 35 years old in good health. This chain links TRBV27 with TRBJ2-3; D may be TRBD1 (7 bases). The specimen sequenced was naive CD8+ T cells sorted from blood. The CDR3 is CASSPGPGGGADTQYF. The CDR3, as DNA: TGTGCCAGCAGCCCTGGCCCAGGGGGAGGTGCAGATACGCAGTATTTT.